These 2 T cell receptor beta chains came from one sample sequenced in a study of radiation and T cells in renal cell carcinoma. The time point is: blood 4 weeks post-SBRT, at nephrectomy. Stated treatment: 15 Gy SBRT to primary tumor, nephrectomy 4 weeks later. Some clones are missing from TCRdb's copy, which holds only in-frame ones; the method was immunoSEQ multiplex PCR. Among about 150,000 clones listed, less than 90% were seen once. The sequencing here drew on blood, taken from a patient whose treatment included radiotherapy and nephrectomy. All receptors derive from a woman aged 45-65 years with renal cell carcinoma.

This chain uses TRBV6-4 with TRBJ2-2; D call uncertain. The CDR3 extends over 13 amino acids. V was shortened by 5 bases and J by 6 bases, with 10 bases between the two germline ends. Germline values: CDR1 MRHNA, CDR2 SNTAGT. This CDR3 reads CASSKGYPGELFF. CDR3 coding DNA: TGTGCCAGCAGTAAAGGGTATCCCGGGGAGCTGTTTTTT.

This chain joins TRBV18 and TRBJ2-3; D call uncertain. V lost 5 bases and J 3 bases, leaving 9 bases between the germline ends. This CDR3 comprises 13 residues. Germline CDR1 and CDR2: KGHSH and LQKENI. Written as DNA, the CDR3 is TGTGCCAGCTCAATCCCCGGGACAGATACGCAGTATTTT. Translation: CASSIPGTDTQYF.